Reported below is one T cell receptor (beta chain). The sample is drawn from a study of blood T cell repertoires in COVID-19. Overall study: The samples span acute and convalescent COVID-19 from the United States, Italy and Spain.

Clones were sequenced by immunoSEQ multiplex PCR, and TCRdb holds only the in-frame ones, with some missing. The table includes about 65,000 clones, over 80% detected once. This CDR3 contains 15 residues. V shed 4 bases, J shed 6 bases, and the junction held 9 bases outside the gene matches. Germline V gene sequence: CDR1 LNHNV, CDR2 YYDKDF (reference sequence). The sample taken for sequencing was peripheral blood. The V gene is TRBV15, the J gene TRBJ2-1; 7 bases line up with TRBD1. This sequence originates from a human donor in a cohort sampled during active COVID-19. Written as DNA, the CDR3 is TGTGCCACCAGCAAACGCAGGGGGTTGTTCAATGAGCAGTTCTTC. This codes for CATSKRRGLFNEQFF.